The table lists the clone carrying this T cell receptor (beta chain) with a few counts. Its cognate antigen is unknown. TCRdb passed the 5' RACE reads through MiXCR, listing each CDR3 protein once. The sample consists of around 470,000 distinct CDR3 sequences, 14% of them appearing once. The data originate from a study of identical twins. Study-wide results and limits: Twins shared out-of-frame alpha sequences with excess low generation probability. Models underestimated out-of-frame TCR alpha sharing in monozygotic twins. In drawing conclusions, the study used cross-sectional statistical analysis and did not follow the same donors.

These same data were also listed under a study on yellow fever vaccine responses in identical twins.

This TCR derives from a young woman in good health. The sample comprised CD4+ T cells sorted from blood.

DNA of the CDR3: TGTGCCAGCAGCTCGACCCCGTTTCATACTAGCGGCGACACAGATACGCAGTATTTT. As protein: CASSSTPFHTSGDTDTQYF. The chain recombines TRBV11-2 with TRBJ2-3; 8 nucleotides align to TRBD2. The trim removed 4 bases at V and 2 bases at J, leaving 17 bases unmatched. The length of the CDR3 is 19 residues. Per germline, CDR1 SGHAT and CDR2 FQNNGV.